This entry lists 16 T cell receptor beta chains sequenced from one sample in a study of blood T cell repertoires in COVID-19. Produced via immunoSEQ multiplex PCR; TCRdb's table is partial and in-frame only. Altogether over 70,000 clones are present, approximately 83% being singletons, with the ten largest covering around 27%. Sequenced sample: peripheral blood. These receptors were collected from a human donor in a cohort sampled during active COVID-19.

The CDR3 protein is CSASGLAESTDTQYF. The CDR3 nucleotides are TGCAGTGCTAGTGGGTTAGCGGAGAGCACAGATACGCAGTATTTT. This chain uses TRBV20-1 with TRBJ2-3; D might be TRBD2 (6 bases). V was trimmed by 3 bases and J by 0 bases, leaving 13 bases between them. Per germline, CDR1 DFQATT and CDR2 SNEGSKA (reference sequence). This CDR3 contains 15 residues.

For the CDR3, the DNA is TGTGCCAGAAGCTTAGGACCCAGCGGGGTTCATCTAGCCAAAAACATTCAGTACTTC. Amino acid sequence: CARSLGPSGVHLAKNIQYF. The chain has TRBV7-5 and TRBJ2-4; the D call of TRBD2 is as the table states it, not checked on the DNA. TRBV7-5 is a recognized pseudogene. The CDR3 contains 19 residues.

This chain links TRBV7-3 with TRBJ2-3; D is undetermined. CDR1 is SGHTA, CDR2 FQGTGA, per germline. The CDR3 is 15 residues long. With 1 base removed from V and 1 base from J, the gap between germline ends came to 9 bases. The CDR3 region is CASSLIGSGTDTQYF. The CDR3 nucleotides read TGTGCCAGCAGCTTAATTGGAAGCGGCACAGATACGCAGTATTTT.

The gene calls are TRBV11-2 and TRBJ2-2; TRBD1 matches 9 bases. V was clipped by 4 bases and J by 5 bases; unmatched bases: 5. The CDR3 contains 15 residues. Germline V gives CDR1 SGHAT, CDR2 FQNNGV. In DNA form, the CDR3 reads TGTGCCAGCAGCTCCGGACAGGGGTGGACCGGGGAGCTGTTTTTT. This encodes CASSSGQGWTGELFF.

This clone rates as medium-sized. This chain uses TRBV7-9 with TRBJ2-1, with 12 bases fitting TRBD1. Germline values: CDR1 SEHNR, CDR2 FQNEAQ (reference sequence). The CDR3 consists of 14 residues. The junction had 5 bases not matched to a gene; V was cut back by 6 bases and J by 8 bases. The CDR3 region has the DNA TGTGCCAGCAGAGTCGGGACAGGGGGCTATGAGCAGTTCTTC. It is translated as CASRVGTGGYEQFF.

The chain combines TRBV29-1 with TRBJ1-1; 8 bases are a match to TRBD1. The CDR3 consists of 13 residues. Germline V gene data show CDR1 as SQVTM and CDR2 as ANQGSEA. J gave up 0 bases and V 5 bases, and 2 bases lay outside the gene matches. The CDR3 protein is CSVRQGLNTEAFF. The DNA of the CDR3 is TGCAGCGTTCGACAGGGGTTGAACACTGAAGCTTTCTTT.

The chain has TRBV6-1 and TRBJ2-3; 7 bases are shared with TRBD2. V dropped 1 base and J dropped 5; count of bases not matched to a gene: 12. Germline-derived CDR1 and CDR2 are MNHNS and SASEGT. The CDR3 has 17 amino acids. In DNA form, the CDR3 reads TGTGCCAGCAGTGAAGGGGGGGGGAGCGGGGTTGGAGATACGCAGTATTTT. This translates into CASSEGGGSGVGDTQYF.

The chain has TRBV12-3 or TRBV12-4 and TRBJ1-4; no reliable D call. The CDR3 is 13 residues long. V was cut by 3 bases and J by 8 bases, with 10 bases left in between. The CDR3 loop reads CASSLGHGEKLFF. The CDR3 bases are TGTGCCAGCAGTTTGGGCCACGGCGAAAAACTGTTTTTT.

This clone appeared once. This chain joins TRBV6-5 and TRBJ1-2; 7 nucleotides align to TRBD1. With V trimmed by 4 bases and J by 4 bases, 3 bases remained unmatched. The germline V gene has CDR1 MNHEY and CDR2 SVGAGI. The CDR3 totals 13 residues. The CDR3: CASSSGGGYGYTF. The DNA of the CDR3 is TGTGCCAGCAGTTCAGGGGGAGGCTATGGCTACACCTTC.

The rearrangement links TRBV6-5 to TRBJ1-2; D call uncertain. CDR1 and CDR2 (germline): MNHEY, SVGAGI. This CDR3 has 14 amino acids. Trimming took off 2 bases at V and 3 bases at J, with 10 bases between the two ends. CDR3 loop: CASSYGLSDYGYTF. Here the CDR3 DNA reads TGTGCCAGCAGTTACGGGCTGTCCGACTATGGCTACACCTTC.

With respect to this clone: A junction boundary mismatches the germline segment, possibly from a read error. J is TRBJ2-5 and V is TRBV7-7; possible D gene TRBD2, 6 bases. CDR3 length: 14 residues. Germline-derived CDR1 and CDR2 are SSHAT and FNYEAQ (reference sequence). The chain's CDR3 is CASSSGTVGETQYF. The CDR3, as DNA: TGTGCTAGCAGCTCTGGGACTGTTGGAGAGACCCAGTACTTC.

The V call is TRBV25-1, the J call TRBJ2-7, with 8 bases matching TRBD2. The CDR3 contains 13 residues. CDR1 MGHDK and CDR2 SYGVNS come from the germline V gene. The V and J ends lost 7 bases and 2 bases, in that order; junction bases with no gene match: 4. The CDR3 here is CASTGGPPYEQYF. The CDR3 DNA is TGTGCCAGCACGGGGGGGCCGCCCTACGAGCAGTACTTC.

The V gene is TRBV7-2, the J gene TRBJ2-5; TRBD2 agrees at 7 bases. Germline CDR1 is SGHTA and CDR2 is FQGNSA. The CDR3 runs 15 residues. With V trimmed by 1 base and J by 2 bases, 4 bases remained unmatched. The CDR3 coding sequence is TGTGCCAGCAGCTTAGGTGGGGGGGGGCAAGAGACCCAGTACTTC. Translated: CASSLGGGGQETQYF.

The rearrangement links TRBV5-1 to TRBJ2-5, with 7 bases aligning to TRBD1. V lost 0 bases and J lost 1; bases outside the gene matches: 3. The CDR3 extends over 15 amino acids. CDR1 is SGHRS and CDR2 is YFSETQ in the germline V gene. The CDR3 DNA follows: TGCGCCAGCAGCTTGGCGGGACAGCTCCAAGAGACCCAGTACTTC. It encodes CASSLAGQLQETQYF.

The rearrangement joins TRBV19 to TRBJ2-3; D might be TRBD1 (6 bases). V lost 11 bases and J 1 base, leaving 7 bases between the germline ends. This CDR3 is built from 11 residues. Germline V gives CDR1 LNHDA, CDR2 SQIVND (reference sequence). CDR3 in DNA: TGTGCCTCAGGGGGCACAGATACGCAGTATTTT. Its translation is CASGGTDTQYF.

The V gene is TRBV28, the J gene TRBJ2-1; maybe TRBD2 (6 bases). The germline V gene has CDR1 MDHEN and CDR2 SYDVKM. The CDR3 consists of 14 residues. The V and J ends lost 9 bases and 4 bases respectively, with 16 bases between them. CDR3 region: CASARGDLYNEQFF. CDR3 sequence (DNA): TGTGCCAGTGCACGCGGGGACCTATACAATGAGCAGTTCTTC. The variable domain in full, completed from reference TRBV28 and TRBJ2-1, reads DVKVTQSSRYLVKRTGEKVFLECVQDMDHENMFWYRQDPGLGLRLIYFSYDVKMKEKGDIPEGYSVSREKKERFSLILESASTNQTSMYLCASARGDLYNEQFFGPGTRLTVL.